This T cell receptor (beta chain) was captured in a study of Ad26.COV2.S vaccination and SARS-CoV-2 variants. Trimming stripped 7 bases from V and 3 bases from J, with 9 bases between. Germline V gene lookup returns CDR1 LNHDA and CDR2 SQIVND (reference sequence). This CDR3 is 12 amino acids long. Comment on this clone: Its antigen is not identified.

Repertoires were generated with immunoSEQ multiplex PCR, while TCRdb's copy carries only in-frame clones and drops some. The sample comprises 350,000 to 450,000 clones, under 95% of which are singletons, and 3.9% rests with the top ten. Findings of the study overall: Vaccine recipients surpassed placebo recipients in spike-specific TCR breadth. Analytic work on TCR breadth and depth might have understated the full extent of total T cell responses. Recipients of either vaccine or placebo displayed similar breadth of non-spike TCRs.

V gene TRBV19 combines with J gene TRBJ1-1; D not certain. This clonotype was obtained from a human donor who had recovered from COVID-19. The sample was peripheral blood, taken after recovery from COVID-19. For the CDR3, the DNA is TGTGCCAGTAACGACGGGGACACTGAAGCTTTCTTT. Translated: CASNDGDTEAFF.